Shown below are 14 T cell receptor beta chains from a single sample sequenced in a study of T cell responses to AZD1222 COVID-19 vaccine. Profiling relied on immunoSEQ multiplex PCR, and the TCRdb table lists in-frame clones only, not all of them. The sample shows about 140,000 clones, almost 95% of them seen only once. The input for sequencing was peripheral blood, taken 28 days after the second AZD1222 dose. These receptors all come from an adult who received the AZD1222 COVID-19 vaccine.

This rearrangement joins TRBV7-3 to TRBJ1-1, with D unresolved. Germline V lookup: CDR1 SGHTA, CDR2 FQGTGA. The CDR3 totals 13 residues. V shed 1 base and J shed 1 base, with 4 bases lying between them. CDR3 sequence: CASSLIGNTEAFF. The CDR3, as DNA: TGTGCCAGCAGCTTAATCGGGAACACTGAAGCTTTCTTT.

This clone has just one count. The chain combines TRBV4-1 with TRBJ1-1; weak D call: TRBD1 (5 bases). Germline lookup yields CDR1 MGHRA and CDR2 YSYEKL. V lost 1 base and J lost 11, with 26 bases in between. This CDR3 has 17 amino acids. The DNA of the CDR3 is TGCGCCAGCAGCCAAGCCGCGAACGAACCGGGACCCATTAGGGCTTTCTTT. This translates into CASSQAANEPGPIRAFF.

The genes are TRBV19 and TRBJ1-2; D unclear. Trimming took 7 bases from V and 2 from J, leaving 8 bases between them. The CDR3 runs to 12 residues. The germline gives CDR1 LNHDA, CDR2 SQIVND (reference sequence). CDR3 nucleotide sequence: TGTGCCAGTACGGCCAGAAACTATGGCTACACCTTC. Protein sequence: CASTARNYGYTF. The variable domain in full, completed from reference TRBV19 and TRBJ1-2, reads DGGITQSPKYLFRKEGQNVTLSCEQNLNHDAMYWYRQDPGQGLRLIYYSQIVNDFQKGDIAEGYSVSREKKESFPLTVTSAQKNPTAFYLCASTARNYGYTFGSGTRLTVV.

The rearrangement links TRBV30 to TRBJ1-2, with D hard to call. The CDR3 totals 17 residues. Germline V CDR1 and CDR2: GTSNPN, SVGIG (reference sequence). Trimming stripped 0 bases from V and 5 bases from J, with 22 bases between. The CDR3 sequence is CAWSVPPATPPGYGYTF. The DNA for the CDR3 is TGTGCCTGGAGTGTACCTCCTGCAACACCTCCAGGATATGGCTACACCTTC.

V and J are TRBV18 and TRBJ1-5; the D gene is possibly TRBD1 (6 bases). This CDR3 comprises 14 residues. Germline CDR1 and CDR2: KGHSH and LQKENI. The V end lost 9 bases, the J end lost 3 bases, and 15 bases lay between the germline ends. The CDR3: CASRYPGDNQPQHF. The CDR3 coding sequence is TGTGCCAGTAGATATCCAGGGGACAATCAGCCCCAGCATTTT.

In DNA, the CDR3 is TGTGCCAGTACTATCCTCAAGGCCGAAGCTTTCTTT. The encoded protein is CASTILKAEAFF. The chain uses TRBV27 and TRBJ1-1; D is undetermined. With 9 bases removed from V and 8 bases from J, the gap between germline ends came to 16 bases. CDR1 MNHEY and CDR2 SMNVEV come from the germline V gene (reference sequence). The CDR3 runs to 12 residues.

The genes are TRBV24-1 and TRBJ2-2; D remains unclear. The CDR3 sequence is 15 residues long. V was pared by 8 bases and J by 7 bases, with 19 bases between. The germline gives CDR1 KGHDR, CDR2 SFDVKD. The CDR3 sequence is CATISRSMNGGELFF. Written as DNA, the CDR3 is TGTGCCACCATCAGCAGGTCTATGAACGGCGGGGAGCTGTTTTTT.

J is TRBJ1-1 and V is TRBV27; TRBD1 matches 7 bases. This CDR3 comprises 14 residues. The germline CDR1 and CDR2 sequences are MNHEY and SMNVEV (reference sequence). V dropped 8 bases and J dropped 4; count of bases not matched to a gene: 10. CDR3 DNA sequence: TGTGCCAGCTCCTTCGGGGACAGACCCACTGAAGCTTTCTTT. It is translated as CASSFGDRPTEAFF.

This rearrangement joins TRBV9 to TRBJ1-2; 11 nucleotides align to TRBD1. Germline loops: CDR1 SGDLS, CDR2 YYNGEE. Trimming cost V 4 bases and J 3 bases; bases outside gene matches: 8. CDR3 length: 16 residues. The CDR3 DNA reads as TGTGCCAGCAGCCATGAGGGACAGGGGGTTTACTATGGCTACACCTTC. Translating gives CASSHEGQGVYYGYTF. The full variable domain, its missing parts supplied by reference TRBV9 and TRBJ1-2, is DSGVTQTPKHLITATGQRVTLRCSPRSGDLSVYWYQQSLDQGLQFLIQYYNGEERAKGNILERFSAQQFPDLHSELNLSSLELGDSALYFCASSHEGQGVYYGYTFGSGTRLTVV.

This chain joins TRBV5-4 and TRBJ2-3; 15 bases agree with TRBD2. Germline loops: CDR1 SGHNT, CDR2 YYREEE (reference sequence). The CDR3 totals 17 residues. Trimming took 4 bases from V and 2 from J; bases not matched to a gene: 5. CDR3 in amino acids: CASSAGLAGGNTDTQYF. CDR3 sequence (DNA): TGTGCCAGCAGCGCCGGACTAGCGGGAGGGAACACAGATACGCAGTATTTT. Filled out from reference TRBV5-4 and TRBJ2-3, the complete variable domain reads ETGVTQSPTHLIKTRGQQVTLRCSSQSGHNTVSWYQQALGQGPQFIFQYYREEENGRGNFPPRFSGLQFPNYSSELNVNALELDDSALYLCASSAGLAGGNTDTQYFGPGTRLTVL.

The V gene is TRBV28, the J gene TRBJ1-5; D not resolved. V was trimmed by 2 bases and J by 0 bases, leaving 8 bases between them. CDR1 and CDR2 from the germline V gene are MDHEN and SYDVKM. CDR3 length: 15 amino acids. The CDR3 region is CASSLITDSNQPQHF. The CDR3 region has the DNA TGTGCCAGCAGTTTAATAACAGATAGCAATCAGCCCCAGCATTTT.

The chain uses TRBV27 and TRBJ1-1; a possible D gene is TRBD1 (5 bases). CDR3 size: 15 residues. V was pared by 3 bases and J by 0 bases, with 11 bases between. Germline CDR1 is MNHEY and CDR2 is SMNVEV (reference sequence). Written as DNA, the CDR3 is TGTGCCAGCAGTTTTCAGGGTCATCTGAACACTGAAGCTTTCTTT. It specifies CASSFQGHLNTEAFF.

This clone was seen a single time. The chain carries TRBV5-4 and TRBJ1-2; no clear D. The CDR3 extends over 15 amino acids. The germline CDR1 and CDR2 sequences are SGHNT and YYREEE (reference sequence). Deletions cut 0 bases from V and 0 bases from J, with 9 bases between. The CDR3 sequence: CASSLGADTNYGYTF. DNA of the CDR3: TGTGCCAGCAGCTTGGGAGCAGATACTAACTATGGCTACACCTTC.

The rearrangement links TRBV9 to TRBJ2-1; D ambiguous. V dropped 4 bases and J dropped 6 bases, with 5 bases sitting between them. This CDR3 region has 11 residues. Germline CDR1 reads SGDLS; CDR2 reads YYNGEE. The CDR3 DNA reads TGTGCCAGCAGCTCGTTCAATGAGCAGTTCTTC. Amino acids: CASSSFNEQFF.